A single sample is the source of the 7 T cell receptor beta chains below, sequenced in a study of cytomegalovirus exposure and HLA in healthy donors. PCR primers comprised 60 Vbeta and 13 Jbeta primers. The method was immunoSEQ multiplex PCR; TCRdb's version includes in-frame clones alone and lacks a portion of them. The sample includes just under 95,000 clones, more than 65% of them seen just once. Sequencing used PBMCs. The receptors were sampled from a girl aged 2 to 10 in good health and CMV-seropositive.

The table lists this clone with a count of one. V usage is TRBV28 and J usage is TRBJ1-2; the D is unclear. The CDR3 has 14 residues. The germline V gene has CDR1 MDHEN and CDR2 SYDVKM. V was trimmed by 4 bases and J by 7 bases, leaving 16 bases between them. The CDR3 DNA follows: TGTGCCAGCAGTTCTCCCGACACGGTTGGTGGCTACACCTTC. Translation gives CASSSPDTVGGYTF.

The CDR3 sequence is CASSSGTGASTQYF. The CDR3, as DNA: TGTGCCAGCAGTTCCGGGACAGGTGCCAGTACCCAGTACTTC. The chain combines TRBV6-5 with TRBJ2-5; 8 positions agree with TRBD1. Germline V gene data show CDR1 as MNHEY and CDR2 as SVGAGI. V gave up 4 bases and J gave up 8 bases; unmatched junction bases: 9. The CDR3 runs to 14 residues.

This clone appeared once. The chain employs TRBV11-2 and TRBJ1-1; no reliable D call. Trimming shortened V by 2 bases and J by 3 bases, and 13 bases separated the two germline ends. The CDR3 is 15 residues long. The germline V gene has CDR1 SGHAT and CDR2 FQNNGV. The CDR3, as DNA: TGTGCCAGCAGCTTACCCCGGCGGGGATACACTGAAGCTTTCTTT. This sequence encodes CASSLPRRGYTEAFF.

This chain links TRBV2 with TRBJ2-3; 7 nucleotides match TRBD2. With V trimmed by 8 bases and J by 0 bases, 5 bases remained unmatched. The CDR3 consists of 14 residues. Germline values: CDR1 SNHLY, CDR2 FYNNEI. CDR3 sequence: CASLRTRSTDTQYF. Written as DNA, the CDR3 is TGTGCCAGCCTTAGGACTAGGAGCACAGATACGCAGTATTTT.

This clone was picked up a small number of times. The V and J genes are TRBV6-6 and TRBJ2-2; D is unresolved. Trimming pared 2 bases from V and 4 bases from J, leaving 8 bases between. The CDR3 totals 14 residues. The germline CDR1 and CDR2 sequences are MNHNY and SVGAGI (reference sequence). CDR3 sequence reads: CASSYLQSTGELFF. CDR3 nucleotide sequence: TGTGCCAGCAGTTACCTCCAGTCCACCGGGGAGCTGTTTTTT.

V is TRBV28 and J is TRBJ1-5, with D possibly TRBD1 on 6 matching bases. V lost 5 bases and J lost 4, with 18 bases in between. Germline V gene data show CDR1 as MDHEN and CDR2 as SYDVKM. CDR3 length: 16 residues. This CDR3 reads CASSPQGLRGNQPQHF. DNA for the CDR3: TGTGCCAGCAGTCCCCAGGGGTTAAGAGGGAATCAGCCCCAGCATTTT. Together with reference TRBV28 and TRBJ1-5, the CDR3 gives the full variable domain: DVKVTQSSRYLVKRTGEKVFLECVQDMDHENMFWYRQDPGLGLRLIYFSYDVKMKEKGDIPEGYSVSREKKERFSLILESASTNQTSMYLCASSPQGLRGNQPQHFGDGTRLSIL.

The chain has TRBV29-1 and TRBJ2-1; 8 nucleotides agree with TRBD2. Trimming took 4 bases from V and 3 from J; bases not matched to a gene: 11. The CDR3 loop spans 16 amino acids. Germline V lookup: CDR1 SQVTM, CDR2 ANQGSEA. Written as DNA, the CDR3 is TGCAGCGTTGTACTAGCGGTACCAATACGCTACAATGAGCAGTTCTTC. Translated: CSVVLAVPIRYNEQFF.